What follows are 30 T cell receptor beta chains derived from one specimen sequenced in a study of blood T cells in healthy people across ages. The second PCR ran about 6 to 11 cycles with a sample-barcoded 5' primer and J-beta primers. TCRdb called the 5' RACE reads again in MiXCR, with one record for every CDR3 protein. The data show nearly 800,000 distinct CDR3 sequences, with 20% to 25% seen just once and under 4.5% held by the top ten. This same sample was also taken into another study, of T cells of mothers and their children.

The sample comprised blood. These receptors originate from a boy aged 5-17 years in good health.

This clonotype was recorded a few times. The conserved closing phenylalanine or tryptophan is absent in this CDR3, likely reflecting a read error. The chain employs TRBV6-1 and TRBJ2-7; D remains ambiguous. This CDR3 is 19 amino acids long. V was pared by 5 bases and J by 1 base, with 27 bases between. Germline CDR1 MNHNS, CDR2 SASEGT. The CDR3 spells CASSPTLWAPSVSSYEQYL. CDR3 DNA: TGTGCCAGCAGTCCTACCTTATGGGCCCCCTCGGTCTCATCCTACGAGCAGTACCTC.

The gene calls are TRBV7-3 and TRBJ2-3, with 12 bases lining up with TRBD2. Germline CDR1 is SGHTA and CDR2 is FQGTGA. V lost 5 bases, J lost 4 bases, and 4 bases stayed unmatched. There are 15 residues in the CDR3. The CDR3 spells CASSRTSGTSDTQYF. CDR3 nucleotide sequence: TGTGCCAGCAGCCGGACTAGCGGGACTTCAGATACGCAGTATTTT. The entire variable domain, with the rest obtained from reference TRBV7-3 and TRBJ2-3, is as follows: GAGVSQTPSNKVTEKGKYVELRCDPISGHTALYWYRQSLGQGPEFLIYFQGTGAADDSGLPNDRFFAVRPEGSVSTLKIQRTERGDSAVYLCASSRTSGTSDTQYFGPGTRLTVL.

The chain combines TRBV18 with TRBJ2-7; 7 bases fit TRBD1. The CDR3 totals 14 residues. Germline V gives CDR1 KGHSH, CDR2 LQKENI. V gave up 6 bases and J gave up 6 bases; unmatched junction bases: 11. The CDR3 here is CASSPRDSLPEQYF. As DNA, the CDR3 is TGTGCCAGCTCTCCCCGGGACAGCCTTCCCGAGCAGTACTTC.

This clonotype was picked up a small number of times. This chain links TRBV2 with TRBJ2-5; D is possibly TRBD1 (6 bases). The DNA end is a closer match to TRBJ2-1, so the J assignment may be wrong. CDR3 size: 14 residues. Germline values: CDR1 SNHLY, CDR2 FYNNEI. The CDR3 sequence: CASRRGGTPFVQFF. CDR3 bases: TGTGCCAGCAGAAGAGGGGGAACCCCCTTTGTGCAGTTCTTC.

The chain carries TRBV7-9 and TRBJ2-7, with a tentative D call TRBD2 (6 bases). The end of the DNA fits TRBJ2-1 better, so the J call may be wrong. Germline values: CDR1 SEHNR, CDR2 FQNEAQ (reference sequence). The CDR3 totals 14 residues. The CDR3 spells CASSSGEEENEQFF. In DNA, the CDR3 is TGTGCCAGCAGCTCGGGGGAGGAGGAAAATGAGCAGTTCTTC.

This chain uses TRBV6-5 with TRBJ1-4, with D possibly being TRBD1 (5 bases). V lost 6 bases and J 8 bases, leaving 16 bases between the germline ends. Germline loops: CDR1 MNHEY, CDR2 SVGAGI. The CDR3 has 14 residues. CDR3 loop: CASSPLGTDEKLFF. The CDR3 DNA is TGTGCCAGCAGCCCCCTAGGGACGGACGAAAAACTGTTTTTT.

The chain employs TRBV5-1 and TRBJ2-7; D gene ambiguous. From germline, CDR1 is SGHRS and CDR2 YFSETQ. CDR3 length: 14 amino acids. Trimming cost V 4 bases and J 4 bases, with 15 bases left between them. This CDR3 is CASSVSSLGYEQYF. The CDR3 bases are TGCGCCAGCAGCGTAAGTAGCCTAGGGTACGAGCAGTACTTC.

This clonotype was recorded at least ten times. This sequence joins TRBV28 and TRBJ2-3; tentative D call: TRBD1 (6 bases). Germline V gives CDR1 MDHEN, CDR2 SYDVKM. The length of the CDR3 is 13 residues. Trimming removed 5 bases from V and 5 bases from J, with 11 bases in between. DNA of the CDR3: TGTGCCAGCAGTGGAACACAGGGAGATACGCAGTATTTT. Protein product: CASSGTQGDTQYF.

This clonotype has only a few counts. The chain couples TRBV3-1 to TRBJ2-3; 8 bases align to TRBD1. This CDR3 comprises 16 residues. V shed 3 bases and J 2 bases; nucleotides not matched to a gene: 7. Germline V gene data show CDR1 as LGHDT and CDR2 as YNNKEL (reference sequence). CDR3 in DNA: TGTGCCAGCAGCCAGAGGGACAGGACGACCACAGATACGCAGTATTTT. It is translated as CASSQRDRTTTDTQYF.

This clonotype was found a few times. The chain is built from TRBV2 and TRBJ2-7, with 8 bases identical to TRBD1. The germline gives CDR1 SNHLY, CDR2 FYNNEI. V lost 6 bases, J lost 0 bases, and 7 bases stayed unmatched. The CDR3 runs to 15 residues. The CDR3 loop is CASRETGGTSYEQYF. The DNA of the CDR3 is TGTGCCAGCAGGGAAACAGGGGGGACCTCCTACGAGCAGTACTTC.

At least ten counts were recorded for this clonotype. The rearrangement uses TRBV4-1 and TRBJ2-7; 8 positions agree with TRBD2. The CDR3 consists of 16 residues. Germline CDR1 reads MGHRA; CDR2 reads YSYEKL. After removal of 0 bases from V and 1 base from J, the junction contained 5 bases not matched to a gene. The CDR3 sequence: CASSQENPSGSYEQYF. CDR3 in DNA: TGCGCCAGCAGCCAAGAGAATCCTAGCGGGTCCTACGAGCAGTACTTC.

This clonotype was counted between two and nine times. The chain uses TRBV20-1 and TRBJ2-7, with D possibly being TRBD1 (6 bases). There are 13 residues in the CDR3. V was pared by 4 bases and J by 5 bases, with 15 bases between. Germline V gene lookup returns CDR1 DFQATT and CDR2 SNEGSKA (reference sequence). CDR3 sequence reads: CSATAGAMHEQYF. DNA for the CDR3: TGCAGTGCTACGGCAGGGGCGATGCACGAGCAGTACTTC.

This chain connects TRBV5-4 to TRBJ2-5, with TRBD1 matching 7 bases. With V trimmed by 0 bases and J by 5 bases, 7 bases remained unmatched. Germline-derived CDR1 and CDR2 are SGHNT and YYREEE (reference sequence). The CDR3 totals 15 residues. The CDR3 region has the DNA TGTGCCAGCAGCTTGGTGGGCAGGGGGTCGGAGACCCAGTACTTC. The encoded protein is CASSLVGRGSETQYF.

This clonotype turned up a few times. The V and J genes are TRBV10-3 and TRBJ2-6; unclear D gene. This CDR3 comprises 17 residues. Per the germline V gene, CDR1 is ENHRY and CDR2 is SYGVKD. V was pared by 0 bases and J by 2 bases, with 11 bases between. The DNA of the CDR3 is TGTGCCATCAGTGAGTCGTTCTCGATTCCTGGGGCCAACGTCCTGACTTTC. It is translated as CAISESFSIPGANVLTF.

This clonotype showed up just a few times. In nucleotides, the CDR3 is TGCAGCGTCGCACAGGGAAGTGATGAAAAACTGTTTTTT. Its translation is CSVAQGSDEKLFF. This rearrangement joins TRBV29-1 to TRBJ1-4, with a tentative D call TRBD1 (6 bases). Germline V gives CDR1 SQVTM, CDR2 ANQGSEA. The ends were cut back, 6 bases at V and 6 bases at J, with 14 bases in the middle. The CDR3 covers 13 residues.

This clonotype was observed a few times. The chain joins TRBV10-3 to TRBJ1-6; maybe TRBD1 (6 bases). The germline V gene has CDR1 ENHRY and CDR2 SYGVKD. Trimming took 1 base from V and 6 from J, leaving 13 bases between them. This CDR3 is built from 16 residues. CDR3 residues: CAISEFVQGGNSPLHF. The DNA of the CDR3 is TGTGCCATCAGTGAGTTCGTACAGGGCGGTAATTCACCCCTCCACTTT.

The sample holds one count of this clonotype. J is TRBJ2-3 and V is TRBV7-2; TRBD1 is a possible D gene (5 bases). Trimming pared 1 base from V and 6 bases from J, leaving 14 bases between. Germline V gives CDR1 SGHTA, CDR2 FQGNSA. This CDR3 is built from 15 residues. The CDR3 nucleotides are TGTGCCAGCAGCTTAGAATACGGTAACAGGGATACGCAGTATTTT. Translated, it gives CASSLEYGNRDTQYF.

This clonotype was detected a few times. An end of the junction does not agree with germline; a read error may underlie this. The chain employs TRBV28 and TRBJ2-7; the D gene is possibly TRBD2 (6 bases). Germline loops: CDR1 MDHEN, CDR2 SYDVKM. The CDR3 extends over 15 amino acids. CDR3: CASSSGTVGFGEQCF. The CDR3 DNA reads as TGTGCCAGCAGCTCCGGGACTGTAGGCTTCGGGGAGCAGTGCTTC. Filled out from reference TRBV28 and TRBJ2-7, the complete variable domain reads DVKVTQSSRYLVKRTGEKVFLECVQDMDHENMFWYRQDPGLGLRLIYFSYDVKMKEKGDIPEGYSVSREKKERFSLILESASTNQTSMYLCASSSGTVGFGEQCFGPGTRLTVT.

CDR3 residues: CSARVGRGVGEAFF. The DNA for the CDR3 is TGCAGTGCTAGAGTAGGTAGGGGCGTTGGGGAAGCTTTCTTT. The chain recombines TRBV20-1 with TRBJ1-1; maybe TRBD1 (5 bases). Trimming took 1 base from V and 8 from J, leaving 17 bases between them. In germline, CDR1 is DFQATT, CDR2 SNEGSKA (reference sequence). CDR3 size: 14 residues.

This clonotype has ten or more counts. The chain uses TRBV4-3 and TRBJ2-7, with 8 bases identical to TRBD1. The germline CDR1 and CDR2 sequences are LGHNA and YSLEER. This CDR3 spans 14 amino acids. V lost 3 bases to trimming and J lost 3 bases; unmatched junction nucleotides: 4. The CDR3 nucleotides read TGCGCCAGCAGCCAGGACAGGGACGGCTACGAGCAGTACTTC. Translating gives CASSQDRDGYEQYF.

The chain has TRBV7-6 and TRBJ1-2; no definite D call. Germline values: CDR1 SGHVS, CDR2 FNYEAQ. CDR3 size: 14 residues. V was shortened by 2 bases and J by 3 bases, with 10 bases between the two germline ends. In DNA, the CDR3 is TGTGCCAGCAGCTTACTGGGAAAGGACTATGGCTACACCTTC. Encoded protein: CASSLLGKDYGYTF.

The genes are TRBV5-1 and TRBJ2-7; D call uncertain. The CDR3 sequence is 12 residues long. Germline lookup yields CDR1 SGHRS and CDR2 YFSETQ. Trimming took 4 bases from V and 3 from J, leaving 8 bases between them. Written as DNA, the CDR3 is TGCGCCAGCAGCAAGGACGGCTACGAGCAGTACGTC. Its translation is CASSKDGYEQYV.

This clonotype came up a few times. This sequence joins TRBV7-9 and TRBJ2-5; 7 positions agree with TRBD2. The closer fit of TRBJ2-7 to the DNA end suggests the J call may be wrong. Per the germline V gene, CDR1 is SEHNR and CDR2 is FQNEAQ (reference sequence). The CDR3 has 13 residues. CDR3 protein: CASNGGTTYEQYF. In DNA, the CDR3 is TGTGCCAGCAACGGGGGGACCACCTACGAGCAGTACTTC.

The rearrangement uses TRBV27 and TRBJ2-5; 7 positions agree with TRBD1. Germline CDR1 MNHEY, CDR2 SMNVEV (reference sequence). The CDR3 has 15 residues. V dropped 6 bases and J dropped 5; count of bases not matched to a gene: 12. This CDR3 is CASSPQGWGGETQYF. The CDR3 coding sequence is TGTGCCAGCAGCCCACAGGGGTGGGGCGGCGAGACCCAGTACTTC.

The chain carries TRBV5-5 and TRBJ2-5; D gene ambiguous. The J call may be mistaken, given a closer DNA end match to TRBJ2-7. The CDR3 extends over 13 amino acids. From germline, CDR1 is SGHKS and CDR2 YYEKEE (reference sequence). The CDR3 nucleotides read TGTGCCAGCAGCCCGGATGATGGTTACGAGCAGTACTTC. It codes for CASSPDDGYEQYF.

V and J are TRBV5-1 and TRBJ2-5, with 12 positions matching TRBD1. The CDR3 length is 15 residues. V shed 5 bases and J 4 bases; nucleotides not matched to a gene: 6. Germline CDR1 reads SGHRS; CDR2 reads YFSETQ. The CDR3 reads CASRLAGQGAETQYF. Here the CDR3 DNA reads TGCGCCAGCAGACTAGCGGGACAGGGGGCAGAGACCCAGTACTTC.

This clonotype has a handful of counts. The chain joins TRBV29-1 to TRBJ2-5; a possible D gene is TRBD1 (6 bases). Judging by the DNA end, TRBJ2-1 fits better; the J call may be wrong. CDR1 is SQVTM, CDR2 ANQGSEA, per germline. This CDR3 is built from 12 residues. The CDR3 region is CSLGRGENEQFF. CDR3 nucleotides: TGCAGCCTGGGCAGGGGTGAAAATGAGCAGTTCTTC.

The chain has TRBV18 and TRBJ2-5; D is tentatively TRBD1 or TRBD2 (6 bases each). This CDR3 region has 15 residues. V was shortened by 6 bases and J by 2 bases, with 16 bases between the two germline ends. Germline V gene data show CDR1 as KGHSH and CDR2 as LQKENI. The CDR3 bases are TGTGCCAGCTCCCTAAAGACAGGACTACAAGAGACCCAGTACTTC. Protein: CASSLKTGLQETQYF.

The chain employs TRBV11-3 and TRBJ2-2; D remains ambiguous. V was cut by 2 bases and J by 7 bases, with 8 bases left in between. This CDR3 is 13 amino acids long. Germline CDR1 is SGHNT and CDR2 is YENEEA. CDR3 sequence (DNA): TGTGCCAGCAGCTTATTTGCCGGCGGGGAGCTGTTTTTT. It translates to CASSLFAGGELFF. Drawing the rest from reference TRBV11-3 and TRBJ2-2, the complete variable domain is EAGVVQSPRYKIIEKKQPVAFWCNPISGHNTLYWYLQNLGQGPELLIRYENEEAVDDSQLPKDRFSAERLKGVDSTLKIQPAELGDSAVYLCASSLFAGGELFFGEGSRLTVL.

DNA of the CDR3: TGTGCCAGCAGTGAAATTAAGGCTAGCGGGAGGGAGTACCAAGAGACCCAGTACTTC. It yields the protein CASSEIKASGREYQETQYF. The chain is built from TRBV25-1 and TRBJ2-5; 12 positions agree with TRBD2. The V gene's germline CDR1 is MGHDK and CDR2 SYGVNS. This CDR3 comprises 19 residues. V shed 2 bases, J shed 0 bases, and the junction held 10 bases outside the gene matches. The variable domain in full, completed from reference TRBV25-1 and TRBJ2-5, reads EADIYQTPRYLVIGTGKKITLECSQTMGHDKMYWYQQDPGMELHLIHYSYGVNSTEKGDLSSESTVSRIRTEHFPLTLESARPSHTSQYLCASSEIKASGREYQETQYFGPGTRLLVL.